These T cell receptor beta chains were read from a single sample in a study of cytomegalovirus exposure and HLA in healthy donors. Clones were sequenced by immunoSEQ multiplex PCR, and TCRdb holds only the in-frame ones, with some missing. The sample lists 150,000 or so clones; 80% were seen once. The sequencing sample was made of PBMCs. These receptors were obtained from a man between 45 and 60 years old in good health and CMV-seronegative. The CDR3 runs from the conserved cysteine through the conserved F or W. The D gene is left open where the match is weak. Only part of the rows carry a size: once, few, many, or a class if the clone is expanded.

V: TRBV2; D: TRBD1; size: NA; J: TRBJ1-4; DNA: TGTGCCAGCAGTGTTCAGGGGGGACAGGCTGAAAAACTGTTTTTT; CDR3: CASSVQGGQAEKLFF
V: TRBV5-1; D: TRBD1; size: NA; J: TRBJ1-4; DNA: TGCGCCAGCAGCCAGGGGGCGACTAATGAAAAACTGTTTTTT; CDR3: CASSQGATNEKLFF
V: TRBV27; D: TRBD1; size: NA; J: TRBJ1-1; DNA: TGTGCCAGCAGTTTACATGGGACAGGGATCACTGAAGCTTTCTTT; CDR3: CASSLHGTGITEAFF
V: TRBV2; D: NA; size: NA; J: TRBJ2-3; DNA: TGTGCCAGCAGTGAGGAGGCGGGGAAGGATACGCAGTATTTT; CDR3: CASSEEAGKDTQYF
V: TRBV4-1; D: TRBD1; size: NA; J: TRBJ1-2; DNA: TGCGCCAGCAGCCAAGATTCCAGGGGGCTGAAGGGCTACACCTTC; CDR3: CASSQDSRGLKGYTF
V: TRBV28; D: NA; size: NA; J: TRBJ1-5; DNA: TGTGCCAGCAGCAATTCAAATATGGGCTACCGCAATCAGCCCCAGCATTTT; CDR3: CASSNSNMGYRNQPQHF
V: TRBV29-1; D: NA; size: NA; J: TRBJ1-3; DNA: TGCAGCGTTTTGTGGAGGAACACCATATATTTT; CDR3: CSVLWRNTIYF
V: TRBV19; D: NA; size: few; J: TRBJ2-5; DNA: TGTGCCAGTAGTATAGGGAGTAGCTGGGAGACCCAGTACTTC; CDR3: CASSIGSSWETQYF
V: TRBV27; D: TRBD2; size: NA; J: TRBJ2-1; DNA: TGTGCCAGCAGTACTAGCGGGCGCTTAATCCATGAGACGTTCTTC; CDR3: CASSTSGRLIHETFF
V: TRBV7-6; D: TRBD2; size: NA; J: TRBJ2-5; DNA: TGTGCCAGCAGCTTAGCGGCTAGCGGGAGGCGAGAGACCCAGTACTTC; CDR3: CASSLAASGRRETQYF
V: TRBV4-1; D: NA; size: few; J: TRBJ2-1; DNA: TGCGCCAGCAGCTTCGGACAGTCCTACAATGAGCAGTTCTTC; CDR3: CASSFGQSYNEQFF
V: TRBV2; D: NA; size: once; J: TRBJ2-1; DNA: TGTGCCAGCAGTGAAGGGGGTAGGGGATCCTACAATGAGCAGTTCTTC; CDR3: CASSEGGRGSYNEQFF
V: TRBV6-5; D: TRBD2; size: NA; J: TRBJ2-1; DNA: TGTGCCAGCAGCCCTACCAGCGGGGGATACAATGAGCAGTTCTTC; CDR3: CASSPTSGGYNEQFF
V: TRBV6-5; D: TRBD2; size: once; J: TRBJ2-5; DNA: TGTGCCAGCAGTGGGACTAGCGAAAGCAGGGAGACCCAGTACTTC; CDR3: CASSGTSESRETQYF
V: TRBV7-9; D: NA; size: NA; J: TRBJ2-1; DNA: TGTGCCAGCATTCAACCCAGGGGCAATGAGCAGTTCTTC; CDR3: CASIQPRGNEQFF
V: TRBV4-2; D: NA; size: NA; J: TRBJ1-5; DNA: TGTGCCAGCAGCCAAGAATGGCGACAGTTCAATCAGCCCCAGCATTTT; CDR3: CASSQEWRQFNQPQHF
V: TRBV2; D: TRBD2; size: few; J: TRBJ2-1; DNA: TGTGCCAGCAGTGGTACTAGCGGGAGGGTATCCTACAATGAGCAGTTCTTC; CDR3: CASSGTSGRVSYNEQFF
V: TRBV7-9; D: TRBD1; size: NA; J: TRBJ2-7; DNA: TGTGCCAGCGACTCCGTCAGGACAGGGGGAAACGAGCAGTACTTC; CDR3: CASDSVRTGGNEQYF
V: TRBV9; D: TRBD2; size: NA; J: TRBJ2-1; DNA: TGTGCCAGCAGCCCATCGACTAGCGGGGTCTACAATGAGCAGTTCTTC; CDR3: CASSPSTSGVYNEQFF
V: TRBV4-2; D: NA; size: NA; J: TRBJ1-1; DNA: TGTGCCAGCAGCCGTCCCCGGGGCACTGAAGCTTTCTTT; CDR3: CASSRPRGTEAFF
V: TRBV19; D: NA; size: NA; J: TRBJ2-3; DNA: TGTGCCAGTAGATTAGGACATAGCACAGATACGCAGTATTTT; CDR3: CASRLGHSTDTQYF
V: TRBV19; D: NA; size: NA; J: TRBJ2-2; DNA: TGTGCCAGTAGTATCCTAGGCCGGGGGAGGTATGGCACCGGGGAGCTGTTTTTT; CDR3: CASSILGRGRYGTGELFF
V: TRBV2; D: NA; size: NA; J: TRBJ1-1; DNA: TGTGCCAGCAGTGGGGACTCGAGGACTGAAGCTTTCTTT; CDR3: CASSGDSRTEAFF
V: TRBV11-3; D: NA; size: NA; J: TRBJ2-2; DNA: TGTGCCAGCAGCTTAGGAGGAACTGATGGCGGGGAGCTGTTTTTT; CDR3: CASSLGGTDGGELFF
V: TRBV7-8; D: NA; size: once; J: TRBJ1-1; DNA: TGTGCCAGCAGCTTAGACGAGGTCTCTGAAGCTTTCTTT; CDR3: CASSLDEVSEAFF
V: TRBV12-5; D: NA; size: NA; J: TRBJ2-5; DNA: TGTGACCCTATCAAAGGGACTCCTACAACTGGGACCCAGTACTTC; CDR3: CDPIKGTPTTGTQYF
V: TRBV25-1; D: NA; size: few; J: TRBJ1-1; DNA: TGTGCCAGCAGGTACGGACTCATGAACACTGAAGCTTTCTTT; CDR3: CASRYGLMNTEAFF
V: TRBV6-5; D: TRBD1; size: NA; J: TRBJ2-2; DNA: TGTGCCAGCAAAGAGGGACAGGGGGCCGGGGAGCTGTTTTTT; CDR3: CASKEGQGAGELFF
V: TRBV29-1; D: TRBD2; size: NA; J: TRBJ2-2; DNA: TGCAGCGCCGTGGCCAGCGGGGGCATCACCGGGGAGCTGTTTTTT; CDR3: CSAVASGGITGELFF
V: TRBV7-2; D: NA; size: NA; J: TRBJ1-5; DNA: TGTGCCAGCAGCTTAGCGGTCGGAGGGCAGCCCCAGCATTTT; CDR3: CASSLAVGGQPQHF
V: TRBV27; D: NA; size: NA; J: TRBJ2-5; DNA: TGTGCCAGCAGTTACAGAGTTGGACACCGCCGGACAGTCATATGGCTCACGGGAGAGACCCAGTACTTC; CDR3: CASSYRVGHRRTVIWLTGETQYF
V: TRBV7-8; D: TRBD1; size: NA; J: TRBJ1-1; DNA: TGTGCCAGCAGCTCGGGACAGATCATGAACACTGAAGCTTTCTTT; CDR3: CASSSGQIMNTEAFF
V: TRBV5-4; D: NA; size: NA; J: TRBJ2-7; DNA: TGTGCCAGCAGCTTGGGACAGATCCCCTACGAGCAGTACTTC; CDR3: CASSLGQIPYEQYF
V: TRBV2; D: NA; size: NA; J: TRBJ1-2; DNA: TGTGCCAGCAGTGAAGCGTTTTTCGCGGGGGAGGATGGCTACACCTTC; CDR3: CASSEAFFAGEDGYTF
V: TRBV7-3; D: TRBD1; size: NA; J: TRBJ2-2; DNA: TGTGCCAGCAGCTTAGACAGGGATACCGGGGAGCTGTTTTTT; CDR3: CASSLDRDTGELFF
V: TRBV5-1; D: TRBD1; size: NA; J: TRBJ2-7; DNA: TGCGCCAGCAGCTTGGGGGGACAGGGGCTAGGCGAGCAGTACTTC; CDR3: CASSLGGQGLGEQYF
V: TRBV4-2; D: TRBD1; size: NA; J: TRBJ1-6; DNA: TGTGCCAGCAGCCAAGATCTTTGGGACAGGGGTTCACCCCTCCACTTT; CDR3: CASSQDLWDRGSPLHF
V: TRBV5-1; D: NA; size: NA; J: TRBJ2-1; DNA: TGCGCCAGCAGCTTGTTGGGGGAGGACTACAATGAGCAGTTCTTC; CDR3: CASSLLGEDYNEQFF
V: TRBV27; D: NA; size: NA; J: TRBJ2-3; DNA: TGTGCCAGCAGTTTACCCTCCGCGGGCACAGATACGCAGTATTTT; CDR3: CASSLPSAGTDTQYF
V: TRBV7-9; D: TRBD2; size: NA; J: TRBJ2-1; DNA: TGTGCCAGCAGAGCAGGGTGGGGAGGGGCTAATGAGCAGTTCTTC; CDR3: CASRAGWGGANEQFF
V: TRBV7-2; D: NA; size: NA; J: TRBJ2-5; DNA: TGTGCCAGCAGTTCGGGGGGCGGCAGGGGTGGACAAGAGACCCAGTACTTC; CDR3: CASSSGGGRGGQETQYF
V: TRBV5-3; D: TRBD1; size: NA; J: TRBJ1-5; DNA: TGTGCCAGAAGCTCTTATACAGGGGGCTGGAGCAATCAGCCCCAGCATTTT; CDR3: CARSSYTGGWSNQPQHF
V: TRBV20-1; D: NA; size: NA; J: TRBJ2-5; DNA: TGCAGTGCTAGCGAAGAGACCCAGTACTTC; CDR3: CSASEETQYF
V: TRBV5-6; D: NA; size: NA; J: TRBJ1-1; DNA: TGTGCCAGCAGCTTGGCCCCAGGCGAAGCTTTCTTT; CDR3: CASSLAPGEAFF
V: TRBV5-6; D: NA; size: NA; J: TRBJ2-7; DNA: TGTGCCAGCAGCTTGGGAAGCGGGTACTCCTACGAGCAGTACTTC; CDR3: CASSLGSGYSYEQYF
V: TRBV6-4; D: NA; size: NA; J: TRBJ1-5; DNA: TGTGCCAGCAGTGTTGATGGCCAGAACAATCAGCCCCAGCATTTT; CDR3: CASSVDGQNNQPQHF
V: TRBV6-5; D: NA; size: NA; J: TRBJ1-1; DNA: TGTGCCAGCAGTCACTCGGACTCGAACACTGAAGCTTTCTTT; CDR3: CASSHSDSNTEAFF
V: TRBV9; D: NA; size: NA; J: TRBJ2-1; DNA: TGTGCCAGCAGCCCAGCTCGGGAAACCGAGCAGTTCTTC; CDR3: CASSPARETEQFF
V: TRBV27; D: TRBD2; size: NA; J: TRBJ2-2; DNA: TGTGCCAGCGGCCAGCGGGGCCGGAACACCGGGGAGCTGTTTTTT; CDR3: CASGQRGRNTGELFF
V: TRBV5-1; D: TRBD1; size: NA; J: TRBJ2-1; DNA: TGCGCCAGCAGAAGACGGGACAGTTACAATGAGCAGTTCTTC; CDR3: CASRRRDSYNEQFF
V: TRBV15; D: TRBD1; size: NA; J: TRBJ2-7; DNA: TGTGCCACCAGCGGGGGACCCGCCGGGACAGGGGGTACCTACGAGCAGTACTTC; CDR3: CATSGGPAGTGGTYEQYF
V: TRBV6-5; D: TRBD2; size: NA; J: TRBJ2-3; DNA: TGTGCCAGCAGCCCGACTAGCGGGGGAACAGATACGCAGTATTTT; CDR3: CASSPTSGGTDTQYF
V: TRBV18; D: NA; size: NA; J: TRBJ2-3; DNA: TGTGCCAGCTCACCCGAGGCTAACCCTAGCACAGATACGCAGTATTTT; CDR3: CASSPEANPSTDTQYF
V: TRBV6-5; D: NA; size: NA; J: TRBJ1-1; DNA: TGTGCCAGCAGTTACCGAAGGGGCACTGAAGCTTTCTTT; CDR3: CASSYRRGTEAFF
V: TRBV4-1; D: TRBD2; size: NA; J: TRBJ2-3; DNA: TGCGCCAGCAGCCAAGACCCCCAGCGGGAAACAGATACGCAGTATTTT; CDR3: CASSQDPQRETDTQYF
V: TRBV25-1; D: TRBD1; size: NA; J: TRBJ1-1; DNA: TGTGCCAGCAGTGAATATCCCAGGGGGCGAGCTGAAGCTTTCTTT; CDR3: CASSEYPRGRAEAFF
V: TRBV5-4; D: NA; size: NA; J: TRBJ1-2; DNA: TGTGCCAGCAGCCCTGCAGGAGGGGAAGATAACTATGGCTACACCTTC; CDR3: CASSPAGGEDNYGYTF
V: TRBV5-8; D: TRBD2; size: once; J: TRBJ2-1; DNA: TGTGCCAGCAGCTTGGCCGGGACTAGAGAATACAATGAGCAGTTCTTC; CDR3: CASSLAGTREYNEQFF
V: TRBV9; D: NA; size: NA; J: TRBJ1-1; DNA: TGTGCCAGCAGAGAATTGGACAGCAACACTGAAGCTTTCTTT; CDR3: CASRELDSNTEAFF
V: TRBV4-2; D: NA; size: NA; J: TRBJ2-7; DNA: TGTGCCAGCAGTTCTAGCTTTGACGAGCAGTACTTC; CDR3: CASSSSFDEQYF